This T cell receptor beta chain comes out of a study of OX40 agonist ivuxolimab in advanced cancers. Study overall: The group had a mean age of around 60 years, ranged from about 20 to 79, and was 80% to 90% male. Study conclusions and caveats: Among patients with partial responses at 0.1-3.0 mg/kg, clonal expansion was among the lowest.

Measured with immunoSEQ multiplex PCR; TCRdb has only the in-frame clones, and not every one. The data hold 60,000 to 85,000 clones, with approximately 89% observed a single time. Notes on this clone: Its antigen remains unknown.

This CDR3 spans 15 amino acids. In germline, CDR1 is MNHNS, CDR2 SASEGT. V was shortened by 0 bases and J by 5 bases, with 11 bases between the two germline ends. The source was CD4+ or CD8+ T cells sorted from blood, collected in a trial of the OX40 agonist ivuxolimab. The receptor comes from an adult with an advanced solid tumor such as melanoma, head and neck, liver or kidney cancer. The gene calls are TRBV6-1 and TRBJ1-5; D is unresolved. The CDR3 DNA sequence: TGTGCCAGCAGTGAAGCGGGGAGGGTTTATCAGCCCCAGCATTTT. Its translation is CASSEAGRVYQPQHF.